This T cell receptor beta chain appears in the sequencing data of a study of blood T cell repertoires in COVID-19. On the study more broadly: COVID-19 samples collected from the United States, Italy and Spain covered acute and convalescent phases. In each case, the material was cDNA or gDNA derived from T cells, B-cell-depleted T cells, or PBMCs.

Sequenced by immunoSEQ multiplex PCR; TCRdb stores in-frame clones only, minus some. This table has 130,000 to 150,000 clones, 87% appearing once. Germline CDR1 and CDR2: LGHNA and YNFKEQ. V was trimmed by 0 bases and J by 6 bases, leaving 17 bases between them. This CDR3 has 16 amino acids. The specimen was PBMCs or T cells enriched from blood (not recorded which). The clonotype originates from a woman between 40 and 50 years old who had been exposed to COVID-19. The V and J genes are TRBV4-2 and TRBJ1-1; tentatively, D is TRBD1 (5 bases). The CDR3 protein is CASSQDQTGWDPEAFF. The DNA for the CDR3 is TGTGCCAGCAGCCAAGATCAAACAGGTTGGGATCCTGAAGCTTTCTTT.